The sequence of this TCR beta chain was determined in a study of blood T cell repertoires in COVID-19. Study background: Samples taken during acute and convalescent COVID-19 were collected in the United States, Italy and Spain.

Authors' analysis steps: The authors estimated nucleated cell counts from reference gene primer amplification. The repertoire was sequenced with immunoSEQ multiplex PCR; TCRdb's copy has only in-frame clones and lacks some. D and trimming come from the DNA, and the V and J calls and clone size come from that table. Of more than 250,000 clones in the sample, around nine tenths are singletons; the top ten hold 1%. CDR3 length: 17 residues. The sequencing input was peripheral blood. The rearrangement uses TRBV21-1 and TRBJ2-7; TRBD2, the table's D call, was not compared with the DNA. TRBV21-1 is a pseudogene. The source is a man in his fifties or sixties with active or convalescent COVID-19. The CDR3 DNA reads as TGTGCCAGCAGCAAAGGGGCTAGCGGGTTCACCTCCTACGAGCAGTACTTC. This codes for CASSKGASGFTSYEQYF.